Below, one T cell receptor beta chain is given with its context. This clonotype occurred a few times. The target of this receptor is not known. No base quality information exists; no much larger clone differs at one position. The data were taken from a study of blood T cells in healthy people across ages (dated by TCRdb to the mid-2010s). Some background on the complete study: In model experiments, template switching captured roughly one uniquely barcoded TCR beta cDNA molecule for every two T cells. Donors were grouped into four age groups: young (average about 15 years), middle-aged (roughly 40), aged (around 60) and long-lived (about 82). For two donors (one aged 18 to 30 and one aged 80 or older), the study analyzed two additional independent replicas of 1 million unique cDNA reads from the same blood draw. Using deep sequencing normalized with unique cDNA molecular identifiers, the study measured how TCR beta repertoire diversity changes with age. To avoid experimental bias, donors of different ages were spread randomly across the sequencing lanes.

The CDR3 covers 15 residues, taking in both the cysteine and the phenylalanine. Just CDR3 DNA is preserved here, 45 bases in frame from base 1. Looking up the germline V gene yields CDR1 MNHEY and CDR2 SVGEGT. V lost 6 bases and J lost 1 base; the stretch between them is 15 bases long. Donors were a few dozen systemically healthy Caucasian individuals from Russia aged roughly 6 to 95 years. Roughly 10 milliliters of peripheral blood were drawn from each donor into EDTA-treated Vacutainer tubes. Ficoll-Paque density-gradient centrifugation was used to isolate PBMCs, with at least 7 million per sample. Total RNA was extracted from PBMCs with Trizol reagent, with at least 5 micrograms obtained per sample. For every donor, an aliquot of PBMCs went through flow cytometry to measure the percentages of naive CD45RAhigh/CD27high T cells. Preparation of the library involved 5' RACE. TCRdb shows the sequencer as Illumina HiSeq 2500. A second PCR of 7 to 11 cycles was performed with a sample-barcoded 5' primer and a J-beta primer mix. A unique molecular identifier was introduced onto each TCR beta cDNA molecule by a template-switch 5' adaptor carrying 12 random nucleotides. Each sample yielded at least 3 million CDR3-containing paired-end reads. All of the RNA was converted into first-strand cDNA using the Mint cDNA synthesis kit, with a TRBC-specific oligonucleotide serving as the primer. Following uracil-DNA glycosylase treatment, a first 18-cycle PCR with universal primers M1SS and BC2_uni_R was performed on all cDNA. The authors processed their data as follows. Each sample was normalized by randomly selecting 1 million high-quality reads, each carrying a distinct molecular identifier. Reads with shared molecular identifiers were discarded instead of being binned into consensus sequences. MiTCR, run with a Q25 quality threshold and the strictest error-elimination algorithm, handled CDR3 identification, clonotype clustering and error correction. A nonparametric unseen species model using Euler transformation provided a lower-bound estimate of total TCR beta diversity. Starting from the raw public reads, TCRdb applied fastp trimming at Q25, assembled clones with MiXCR and retained in-frame beta chains. CDR3 protein sequences are deduplicated, and each keeps its most common genes and DNA. The V and J calls and clone size are TCRdb's, not the authors'. The sample yields 800,000 to 950,000 distinct CDR3 sequences; about 48% were counted once. The ten largest clonotypes hold around an eighth of the sample.

What the authors observed across the whole study: Observed TCR beta diversity per million T cells fell roughly linearly with age, and a significant reduction was already apparent by age around 40. Estimates of total diversity from one million sequenced T cells were regarded as lower bounds and underestimates. Compared with the aged group, the long-lived group had more naive CD4+ T cells, fewer expanded clones and increased TCR diversity, a pattern suggesting age selection. Conclusive comparison of naive and antigen-experienced compartments was prevented by the profiling of bulk unsorted PBMCs. Because the CMV infection status of the donors was unknown, age-related changes in expanded clonotypes may potentially have been confounded. Observed TCR beta diversity correlated strongly with the percentage of naive T cells measured by flow cytometry.

The sample was blood. The TCR was taken from a man aged 25-45 years in good health. This chain joins TRBV6-2 or TRBV6-3 to TRBJ2-5; the D call could be TRBD1 or TRBD2, with each sharing 5 bases. The sequenced DNA is TGTGCCAGCAGGCCGGGATTGGGACGCCAAGAGACCCAGTACTTC. It codes for CASRPGLGRQETQYF.